This T cell receptor beta chain was found in a study of cytomegalovirus exposure and HLA in healthy donors. Assay: immunoSEQ multiplex PCR; the TCRdb copy retains only in-frame clones and omits some. The sample holds fewer than 150,000 clones, 70% to 90% seen once. About this clone itself: Its antigen is as yet unknown.

Study results and limitations: There were a few CMV-associated chains whose specificity for CMV antigens was confirmed in vitro. Cytomegalovirus-associated TCR beta chains were listed, numbering 150 to 200.

V shed 11 bases, J shed 6 bases, and the junction held 10 bases outside the gene matches. Germline lookup yields CDR1 MNHNS and CDR2 SASEGT. CDR3 length equals 13 residues. The donors were part of the validation cohort, which consisted of some 120 subjects and was separate from the first cohort of hundreds of subjects. The receptor comes from a man younger than 35 in good health and CMV-seropositive. The gene calls are TRBV6-1 and TRBJ1-1; 9 nucleotides agree with TRBD1. The sample taken for sequencing was PBMCs. For the CDR3, the DNA is TGTGCCGCACGCCCGGGACAGGGAGCTGAAGCTTTCTTT. Residues: CAARPGQGAEAFF.